This T cell receptor (beta chain) was sequenced during a study of OX40 agonist ivuxolimab in advanced cancers. Sequencing was performed with immunoSEQ multiplex PCR; in TCRdb, only in-frame clones are kept and a portion is missing. The table includes over 45,000 clones, over 75% detected once. Germline loops: CDR1 SGHVS, CDR2 FNYEAQ. There are 16 residues in the CDR3. The junction had 3 bases not matched to a gene; V was cut back by 4 bases and J by 2 bases. Specimen: CD4+ or CD8+ T cells sorted from blood, collected in a trial of the OX40 agonist ivuxolimab. This chain links TRBV7-6 with TRBJ2-7, with 15 nucleotides matching TRBD2. The receptor's source is an adult with an advanced solid tumor such as melanoma, head and neck, liver or kidney cancer. DNA of the CDR3: TGTGCCAGCAGCTCGGGACTAGCGGGAGGCGCCTACGAGCAGTACTTC. Its protein is CASSSGLAGGAYEQYF.